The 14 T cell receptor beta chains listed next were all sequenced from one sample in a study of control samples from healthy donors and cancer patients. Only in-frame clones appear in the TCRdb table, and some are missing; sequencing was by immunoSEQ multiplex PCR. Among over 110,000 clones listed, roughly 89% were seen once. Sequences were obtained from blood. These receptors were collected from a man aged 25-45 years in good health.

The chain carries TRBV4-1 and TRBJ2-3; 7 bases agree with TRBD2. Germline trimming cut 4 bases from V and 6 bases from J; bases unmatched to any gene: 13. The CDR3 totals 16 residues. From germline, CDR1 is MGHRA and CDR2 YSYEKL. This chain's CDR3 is CASSRVGGRDGDTQYF. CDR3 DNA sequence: TGCGCCAGCAGCCGTGTCGGGGGGAGAGATGGGGATACGCAGTATTTT.

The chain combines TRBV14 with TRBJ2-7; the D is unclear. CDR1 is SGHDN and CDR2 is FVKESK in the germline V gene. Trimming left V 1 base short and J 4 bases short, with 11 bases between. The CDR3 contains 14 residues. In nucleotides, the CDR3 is TGTGCCAGCAGCCAAGGTACTAACGGGTACGAGCAGTACTTC. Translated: CASSQGTNGYEQYF.

The CDR3 coding sequence is TGCGCCAGCAGCCAAGTTGGCAGGCGGCCGGTTGATGGCTACACCTTC. Translation: CASSQVGRRPVDGYTF. The chain is built from TRBV4-1 and TRBJ1-2, with D unclear. The germline V gene encodes CDR1 MGHRA and CDR2 YSYEKL. The CDR3 sequence is 16 residues long. V shed 1 base and J shed 6 bases, with 18 bases lying between them.

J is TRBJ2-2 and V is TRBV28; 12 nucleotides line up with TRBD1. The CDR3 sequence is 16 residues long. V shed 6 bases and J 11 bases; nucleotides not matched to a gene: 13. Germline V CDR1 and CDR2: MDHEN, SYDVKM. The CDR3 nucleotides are TGTGCCAGCAGGGCGGATCACGGGACAGGGGGCGCCGAGCTGTTTTTT. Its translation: CASRADHGTGGAELFF.

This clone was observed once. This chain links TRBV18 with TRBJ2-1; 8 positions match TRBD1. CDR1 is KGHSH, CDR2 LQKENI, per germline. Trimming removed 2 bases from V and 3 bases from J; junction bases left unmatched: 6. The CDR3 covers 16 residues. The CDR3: CASSPFGQGNYNEQFF. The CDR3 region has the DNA TGTGCCAGCTCACCATTCGGACAGGGTAACTACAATGAGCAGTTCTTC.

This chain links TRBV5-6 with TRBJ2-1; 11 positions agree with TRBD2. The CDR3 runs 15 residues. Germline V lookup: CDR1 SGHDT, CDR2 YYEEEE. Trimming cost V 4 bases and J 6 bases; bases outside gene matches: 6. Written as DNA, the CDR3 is TGTGCCAGCAGCCGCCTAGCGGGAGGTATCAATGAGCAGTTCTTC. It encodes CASSRLAGGINEQFF.

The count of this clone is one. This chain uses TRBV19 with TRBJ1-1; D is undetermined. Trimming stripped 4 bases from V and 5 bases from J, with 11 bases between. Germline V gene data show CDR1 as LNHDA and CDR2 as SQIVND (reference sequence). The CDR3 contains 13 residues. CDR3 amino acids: CASSTRLETEAFF. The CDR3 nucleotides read TGTGCCAGTAGTACACGGTTGGAGACTGAAGCTTTCTTT.

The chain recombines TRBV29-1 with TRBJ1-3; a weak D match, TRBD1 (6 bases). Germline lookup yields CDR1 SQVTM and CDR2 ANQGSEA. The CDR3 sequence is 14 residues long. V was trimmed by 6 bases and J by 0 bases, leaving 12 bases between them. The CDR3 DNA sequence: TGCAGCGTGATAGACAGGCCCTCTGGAAACACCATATATTTT. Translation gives CSVIDRPSGNTIYF.

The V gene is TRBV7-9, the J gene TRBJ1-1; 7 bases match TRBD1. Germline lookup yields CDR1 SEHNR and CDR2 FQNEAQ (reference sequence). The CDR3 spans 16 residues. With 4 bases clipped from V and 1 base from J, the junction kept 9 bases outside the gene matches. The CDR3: CASSSYRDRKNTEAFF. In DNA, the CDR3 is TGTGCCAGCAGCTCCTATAGGGACAGAAAGAACACTGAAGCTTTCTTT.

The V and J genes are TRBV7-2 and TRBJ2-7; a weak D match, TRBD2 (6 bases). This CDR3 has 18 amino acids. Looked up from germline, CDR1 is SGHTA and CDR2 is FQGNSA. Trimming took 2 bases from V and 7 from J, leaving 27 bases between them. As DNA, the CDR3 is TGTGCCAGCAGCTTACGAGGGTGGGTCCGGGACCTCCGGGGGGAGCAGTACTTC. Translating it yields CASSLRGWVRDLRGEQYF. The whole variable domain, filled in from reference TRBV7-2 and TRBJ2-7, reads GAGVSQSPSNKVTEKGKDVELRCDPISGHTALYWYRQSLGQGLEFLIYFQGNSAPDKSGLPSDRFSAERTGGSVSTLTIQRTQQEDSAVYLCASSLRGWVRDLRGEQYFGPGTRLTVT.

The CDR3 sequence is CASSQDPWPDLNGYEQYF. The DNA for the CDR3 is TGTGCCAGCAGCCAGGACCCATGGCCAGACTTGAATGGCTACGAGCAGTACTTC. The gene calls are TRBV3-1 (or the pseudogene TRBV3-2) and TRBJ2-7; D is unresolved. The CDR3 runs 18 residues. From germline, CDR1 is LGHDT and CDR2 YNNKEL (reference sequence). V was trimmed by 3 bases and J by 3 bases, leaving 24 bases between them.

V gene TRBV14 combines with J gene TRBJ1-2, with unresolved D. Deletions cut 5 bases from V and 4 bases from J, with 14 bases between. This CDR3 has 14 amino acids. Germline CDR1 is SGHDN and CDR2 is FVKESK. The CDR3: CASSLNPPLYGYTF. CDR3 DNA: TGTGCCAGCAGCTTAAATCCACCCCTCTATGGCTACACCTTC.

CDR3 coding DNA: TGTGCCACCAGCATCGAGCGACAGGGTCGGGAAAAACTGTTTTTT. Amino acid sequence: CATSIERQGREKLFF. V gene TRBV15 combines with J gene TRBJ1-4; 7 bases map to TRBD1. CDR1 LNHNV and CDR2 YYDKDF come from the germline V gene (reference sequence). This CDR3 comprises 15 residues. V shed 4 bases and J 8 bases; nucleotides not matched to a gene: 10.

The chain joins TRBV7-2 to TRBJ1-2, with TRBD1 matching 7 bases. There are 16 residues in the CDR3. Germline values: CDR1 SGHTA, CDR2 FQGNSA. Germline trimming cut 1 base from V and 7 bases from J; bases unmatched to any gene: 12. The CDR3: CASSLVPSQGDFGYTF. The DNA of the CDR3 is TGTGCCAGCAGCTTAGTACCATCTCAGGGGGACTTTGGCTACACCTTC.